This T cell receptor (beta chain) was identified in a study of T cell responses to AZD1222 COVID-19 vaccine. This CDR3 comprises 12 residues. CDR1 is GTSNPN and CDR2 is SVGIG in the germline V gene (reference sequence). TCRdb's copy holds only in-frame clones and misses some; the assay was immunoSEQ multiplex PCR. Counted here are fewer than 150,000 clones, roughly 85% occurring once; the ten biggest clones make up over 6.5%. The V call is TRBV30, the J call TRBJ1-4; TRBD1 agrees at 9 bases. This TCR was sampled from an adult in good health. Here the sequenced sample was peripheral blood, taken on day 0 of AZD1222 vaccination. Here the CDR3 reads CGGNRGPGKLFF. The CDR3 DNA reads as TGTGGCGGGAACAGGGGGCCAGGAAAACTGTTTTTT.